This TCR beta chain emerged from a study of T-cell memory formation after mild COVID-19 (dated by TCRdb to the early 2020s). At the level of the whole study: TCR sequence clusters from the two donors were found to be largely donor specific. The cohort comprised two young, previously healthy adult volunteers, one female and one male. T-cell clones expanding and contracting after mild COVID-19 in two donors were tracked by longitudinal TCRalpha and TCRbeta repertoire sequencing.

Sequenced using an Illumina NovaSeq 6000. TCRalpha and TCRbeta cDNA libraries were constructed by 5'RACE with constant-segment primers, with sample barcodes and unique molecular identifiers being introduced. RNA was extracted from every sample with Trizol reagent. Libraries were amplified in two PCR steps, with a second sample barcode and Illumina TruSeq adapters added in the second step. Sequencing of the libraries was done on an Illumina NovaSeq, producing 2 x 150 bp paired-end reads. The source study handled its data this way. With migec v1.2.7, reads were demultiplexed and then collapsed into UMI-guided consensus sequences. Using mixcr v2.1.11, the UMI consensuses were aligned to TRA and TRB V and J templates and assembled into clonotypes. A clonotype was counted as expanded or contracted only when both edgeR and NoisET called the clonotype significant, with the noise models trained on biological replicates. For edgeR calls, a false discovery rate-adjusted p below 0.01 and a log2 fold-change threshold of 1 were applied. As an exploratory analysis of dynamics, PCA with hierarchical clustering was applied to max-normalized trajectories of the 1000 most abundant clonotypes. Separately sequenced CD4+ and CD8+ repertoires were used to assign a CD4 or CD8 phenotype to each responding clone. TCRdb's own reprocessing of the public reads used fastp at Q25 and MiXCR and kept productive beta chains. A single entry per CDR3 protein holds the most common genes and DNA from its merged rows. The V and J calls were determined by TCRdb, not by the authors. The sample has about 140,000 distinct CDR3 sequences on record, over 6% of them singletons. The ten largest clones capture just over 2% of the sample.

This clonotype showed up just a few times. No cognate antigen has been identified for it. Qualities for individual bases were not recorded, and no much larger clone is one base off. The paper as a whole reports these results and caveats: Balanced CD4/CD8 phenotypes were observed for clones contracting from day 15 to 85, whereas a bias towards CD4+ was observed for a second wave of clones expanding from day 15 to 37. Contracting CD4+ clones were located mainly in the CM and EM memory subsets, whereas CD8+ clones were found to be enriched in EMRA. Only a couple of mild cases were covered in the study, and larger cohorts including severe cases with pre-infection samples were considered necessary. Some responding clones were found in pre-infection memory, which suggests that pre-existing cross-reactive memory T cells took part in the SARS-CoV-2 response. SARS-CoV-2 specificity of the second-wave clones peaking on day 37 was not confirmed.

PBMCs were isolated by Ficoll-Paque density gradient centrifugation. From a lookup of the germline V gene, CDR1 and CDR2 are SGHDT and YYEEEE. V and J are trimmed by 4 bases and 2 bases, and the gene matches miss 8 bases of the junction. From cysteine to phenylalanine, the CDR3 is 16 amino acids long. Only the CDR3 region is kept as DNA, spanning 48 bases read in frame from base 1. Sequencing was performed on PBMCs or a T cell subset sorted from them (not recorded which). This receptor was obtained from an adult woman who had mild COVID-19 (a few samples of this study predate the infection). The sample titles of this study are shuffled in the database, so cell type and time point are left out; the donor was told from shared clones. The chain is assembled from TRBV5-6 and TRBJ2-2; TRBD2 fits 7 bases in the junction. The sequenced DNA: TGTGCCAGCAGCCTACGGGGGGTGCAAAACACCGGGGAGCTGTTTTTT. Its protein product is CASSLRGVQNTGELFF.